This record looks at one TCR beta chain sequence and its context. This sample is part of a study of control samples from healthy donors and cancer patients. This CDR3 has 12 amino acids. TCRdb's copy holds only in-frame clones and misses some; the assay was immunoSEQ multiplex PCR. Here the sample spans about 110,000 clones, roughly 90% being singletons. The sequencing input was blood. The sequence was obtained from a woman aged 45-60 years in good health. This chain connects TRBV21-1 to TRBJ1-3. TRBV21-1 is a pseudogene locus. The chain's CDR3 is CATWSSGNTIYF. The CDR3, as DNA: TGTGCCACCTGGAGCTCTGGAAACACCATATATTTT.